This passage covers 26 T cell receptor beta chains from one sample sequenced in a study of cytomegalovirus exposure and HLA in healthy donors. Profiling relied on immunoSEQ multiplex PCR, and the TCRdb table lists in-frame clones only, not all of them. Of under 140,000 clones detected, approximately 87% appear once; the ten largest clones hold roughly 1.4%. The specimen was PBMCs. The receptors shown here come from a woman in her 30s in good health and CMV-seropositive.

The CDR3 loop reads CASSLAGTGYQETQYF. The CDR3 DNA reads as TGTGCCAGCAGCTTAGCCGGGACAGGATACCAAGAGACCCAGTACTTC. V usage is TRBV7-2 and J usage is TRBJ2-5; TRBD1 matches at 8 bases. CDR3 length: 16 amino acids. V was clipped by 0 bases and J by 0 bases; unmatched bases: 3. Germline V CDR1 and CDR2: SGHTA, FQGNSA.

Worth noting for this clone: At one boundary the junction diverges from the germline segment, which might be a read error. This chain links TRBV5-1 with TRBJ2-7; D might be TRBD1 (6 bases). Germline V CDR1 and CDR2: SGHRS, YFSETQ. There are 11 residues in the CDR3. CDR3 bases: TGCGCCAGCAGCCGGAACAGGGTAGAGAATTTC. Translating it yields CASSRNRVENF.

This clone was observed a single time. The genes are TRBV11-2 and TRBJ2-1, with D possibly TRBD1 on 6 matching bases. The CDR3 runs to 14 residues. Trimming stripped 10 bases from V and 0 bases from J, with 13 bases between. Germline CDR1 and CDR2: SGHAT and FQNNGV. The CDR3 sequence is CATLRQDSYNEQFF. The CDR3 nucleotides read TGTGCCACCCTTCGACAGGACTCCTACAATGAGCAGTTCTTC.

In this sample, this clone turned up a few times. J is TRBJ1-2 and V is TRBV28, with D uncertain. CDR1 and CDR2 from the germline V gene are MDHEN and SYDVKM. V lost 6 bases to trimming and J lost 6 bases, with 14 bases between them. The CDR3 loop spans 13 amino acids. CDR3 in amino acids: CASSQLRVDGYTF. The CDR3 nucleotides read TGTGCCAGCAGCCAACTCCGGGTGGATGGCTACACCTTC.

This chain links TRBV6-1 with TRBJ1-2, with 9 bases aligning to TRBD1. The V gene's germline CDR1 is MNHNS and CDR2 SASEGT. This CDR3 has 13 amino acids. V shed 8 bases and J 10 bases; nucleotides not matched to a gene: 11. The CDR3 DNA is TGTGCCAGCCTATCGGGACAGGGTAGGAACTACACCTTC. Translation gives CASLSGQGRNYTF.

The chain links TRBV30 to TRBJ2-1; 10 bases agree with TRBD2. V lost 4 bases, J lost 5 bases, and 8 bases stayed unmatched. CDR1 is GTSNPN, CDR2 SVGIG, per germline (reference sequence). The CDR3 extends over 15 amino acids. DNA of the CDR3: TGTGCCTGGACCCCCGGGACTAGCGTAAACAATGAGCAGTTCTTC. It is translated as CAWTPGTSVNNEQFF. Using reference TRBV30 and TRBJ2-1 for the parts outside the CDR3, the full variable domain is SQTIHQWPATLVQPVGSPLSLECTVEGTSNPNLYWYRQAAGRGLQLLFYSVGIGQISSEVPQNLSASRPQDRQFILSSKKLLLSDSGFYLCAWTPGTSVNNEQFFGPGTRLTVL.

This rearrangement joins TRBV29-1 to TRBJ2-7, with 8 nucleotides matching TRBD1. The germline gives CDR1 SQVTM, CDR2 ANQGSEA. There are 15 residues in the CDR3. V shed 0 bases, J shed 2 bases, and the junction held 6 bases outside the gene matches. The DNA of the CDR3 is TGCAGCGTTGAAGATCCCGAGACAGGGGCCTACGAGCAGTACTTC. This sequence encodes CSVEDPETGAYEQYF.

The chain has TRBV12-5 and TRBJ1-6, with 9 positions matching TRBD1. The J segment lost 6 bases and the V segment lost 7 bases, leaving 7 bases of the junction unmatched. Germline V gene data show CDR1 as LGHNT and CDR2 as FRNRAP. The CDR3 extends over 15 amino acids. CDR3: CASAFSDRGNSPLHF. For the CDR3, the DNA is TGTGCTAGTGCTTTTTCGGACAGGGGTAATTCACCCCTCCACTTT.

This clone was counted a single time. Here the CDR3 DNA reads TGTGCCAGCAGCCCCCGTACAGGGGGCTACGAGCAGTACTTC. It yields the protein CASSPRTGGYEQYF. V gene TRBV4-2 combines with J gene TRBJ2-7; 8 nucleotides line up with TRBD1. CDR1 and CDR2 (germline): LGHNA, YNFKEQ. CDR3 length: 14 amino acids. V shed 4 bases, J shed 3 bases, and the junction held 5 bases outside the gene matches.

This CDR3 reads CASSLTHAGDGEQYF. CDR3 bases: TGTGCCAGCAGCTTAACGCACGCGGGAGACGGCGAGCAGTACTTC. V usage is TRBV7-3 and J usage is TRBJ2-7, with 7 positions matching TRBD2. The V gene's germline CDR1 is SGHTA and CDR2 FQGTGA. CDR3 length: 15 amino acids. V lost 0 bases and J lost 6; bases outside the gene matches: 8.

The DNA for the CDR3 is TGTGCCAGCAGTTACCGCAGGGACACTGAAGCTTTCTTT. The encoded protein is CASSYRRDTEAFF. V is TRBV6-6 and J is TRBJ1-1, with a possible D match to TRBD1 (5 bases). With 2 bases removed from V and 3 bases from J, the gap between germline ends came to 7 bases. This CDR3 contains 13 residues. In germline, CDR1 is MNHNY, CDR2 SVGAGI (reference sequence).

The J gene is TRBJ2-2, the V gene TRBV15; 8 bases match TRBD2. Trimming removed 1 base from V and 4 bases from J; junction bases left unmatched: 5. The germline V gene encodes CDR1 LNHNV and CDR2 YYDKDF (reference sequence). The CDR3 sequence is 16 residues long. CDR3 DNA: TGTGCCACCAGCAGAGGCTTAGCGGGGAGCACCGGGGAGCTGTTTTTT. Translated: CATSRGLAGSTGELFF. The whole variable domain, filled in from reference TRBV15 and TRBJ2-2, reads DAMVIQNPRYQVTQFGKPVTLSCSQTLNHNVMYWYQQKSSQAPKLLFHYYDKDFNNEADTPDNFQSRRPNTSFCFLDIRSPGLGDTAMYLCATSRGLAGSTGELFFGEGSRLTVL.

CDR3 amino acids: CAISLLAGGGNTGELFF. The CDR3 coding sequence is TGTGCCATCAGCTTATTAGCGGGAGGGGGAAACACCGGGGAGCTGTTTTTT. The chain recombines TRBV10-3 with TRBJ2-2, with TRBD2 matching over 11 bases. There are 17 residues in the CDR3. CDR1 and CDR2 (germline): ENHRY, SYGVKD. J was trimmed by 2 bases and V by 6 bases; bases with no gene match: 8.

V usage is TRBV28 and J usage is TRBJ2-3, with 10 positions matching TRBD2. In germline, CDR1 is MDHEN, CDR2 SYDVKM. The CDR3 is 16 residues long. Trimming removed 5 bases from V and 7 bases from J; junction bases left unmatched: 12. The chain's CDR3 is CASSPSWASGGNTQYF. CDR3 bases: TGTGCCAGCAGTCCATCGTGGGCTAGCGGGGGTAATACGCAGTATTTT.

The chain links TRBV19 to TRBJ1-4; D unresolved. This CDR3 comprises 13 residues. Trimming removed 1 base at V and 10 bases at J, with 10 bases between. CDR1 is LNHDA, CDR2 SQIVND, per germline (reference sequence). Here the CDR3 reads CASSIGTVPKLFF. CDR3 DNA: TGTGCCAGTAGTATAGGAACAGTTCCAAAACTGTTTTTT.

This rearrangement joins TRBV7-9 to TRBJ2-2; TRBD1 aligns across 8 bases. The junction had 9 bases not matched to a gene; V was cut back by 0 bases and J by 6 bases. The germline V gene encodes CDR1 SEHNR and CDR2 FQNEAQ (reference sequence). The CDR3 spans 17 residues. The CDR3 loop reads CASSLASGTGQPGELFF. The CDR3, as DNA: TGTGCCAGCAGCTTAGCCTCCGGGACAGGTCAGCCCGGGGAGCTGTTTTTT.

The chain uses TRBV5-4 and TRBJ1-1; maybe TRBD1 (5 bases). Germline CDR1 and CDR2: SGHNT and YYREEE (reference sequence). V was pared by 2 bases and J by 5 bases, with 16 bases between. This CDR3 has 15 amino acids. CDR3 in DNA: TGTGCCAGCAGCTTATTGGCAGGTGGGGGGACTGAAGCTTTCTTT. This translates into CASSLLAGGGTEAFF.

In DNA form, the CDR3 reads TGTGCCAGCAGTCGGGGCAGGGGCAATGAGCAGTTCTTC. It is translated as CASSRGRGNEQFF. The V gene is TRBV6-5, the J gene TRBJ2-1; tentative D call: TRBD1 (6 bases). There are 13 residues in the CDR3. Germline V gives CDR1 MNHEY, CDR2 SVGAGI. Trimming pared 5 bases from V and 6 bases from J, leaving 11 bases between.

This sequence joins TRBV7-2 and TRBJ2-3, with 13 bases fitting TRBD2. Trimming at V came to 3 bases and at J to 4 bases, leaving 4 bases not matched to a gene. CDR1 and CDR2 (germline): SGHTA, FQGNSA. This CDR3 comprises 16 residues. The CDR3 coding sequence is TGTGCCAGCAGCTTCGGACTAGCGGGAGCACCAGATACGCAGTATTTT. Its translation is CASSFGLAGAPDTQYF.

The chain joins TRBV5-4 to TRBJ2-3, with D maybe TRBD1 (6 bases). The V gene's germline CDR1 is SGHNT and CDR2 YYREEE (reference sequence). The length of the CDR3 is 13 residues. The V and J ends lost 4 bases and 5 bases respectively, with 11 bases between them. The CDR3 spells CASSRTAEDTQYF. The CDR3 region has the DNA TGTGCCAGCAGCAGGACAGCTGAAGATACGCAGTATTTT.

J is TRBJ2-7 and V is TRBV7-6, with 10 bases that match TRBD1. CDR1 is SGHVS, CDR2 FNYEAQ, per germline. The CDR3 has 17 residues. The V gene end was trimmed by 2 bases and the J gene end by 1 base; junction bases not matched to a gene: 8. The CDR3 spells CASSLSATGQGSYEQYF. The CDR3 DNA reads TGTGCCAGCAGCTTAAGCGCAACGGGACAGGGGTCCTACGAGCAGTACTTC.

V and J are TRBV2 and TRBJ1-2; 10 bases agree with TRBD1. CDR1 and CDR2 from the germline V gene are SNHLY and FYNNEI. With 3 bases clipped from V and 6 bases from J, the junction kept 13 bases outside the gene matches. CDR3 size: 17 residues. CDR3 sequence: CASSDAGTGVLYDGYTF. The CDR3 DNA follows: TGTGCCAGCAGTGACGCCGGGACAGGGGTTCTCTATGATGGCTACACCTTC.

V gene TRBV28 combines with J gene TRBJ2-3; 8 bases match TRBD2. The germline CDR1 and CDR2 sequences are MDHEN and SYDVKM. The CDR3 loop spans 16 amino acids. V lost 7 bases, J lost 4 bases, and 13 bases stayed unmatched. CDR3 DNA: TGTGCCAGCACCCCCACCGGGACTAGTTTTGCAGATACGCAGTATTTT. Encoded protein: CASTPTGTSFADTQYF.

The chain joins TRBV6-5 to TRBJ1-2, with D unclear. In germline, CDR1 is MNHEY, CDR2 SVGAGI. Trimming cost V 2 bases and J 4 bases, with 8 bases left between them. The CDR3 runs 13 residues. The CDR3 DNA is TGTGCCAGCAGTTACGGTTTCGGCTATGGCTACACCTTC. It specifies CASSYGFGYGYTF.

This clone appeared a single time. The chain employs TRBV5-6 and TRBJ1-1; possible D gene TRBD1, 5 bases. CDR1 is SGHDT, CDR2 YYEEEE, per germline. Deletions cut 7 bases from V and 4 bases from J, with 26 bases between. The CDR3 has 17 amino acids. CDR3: CASCYGSAGLLSTEAFF. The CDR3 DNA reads TGTGCCAGCTGCTACGGGTCCGCAGGGTTATTAAGCACTGAAGCTTTCTTT.

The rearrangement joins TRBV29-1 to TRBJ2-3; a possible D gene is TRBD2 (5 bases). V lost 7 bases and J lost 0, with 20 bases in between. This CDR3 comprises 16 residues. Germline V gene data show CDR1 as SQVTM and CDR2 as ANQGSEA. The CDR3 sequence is CSAVPEGTASTDTQYF. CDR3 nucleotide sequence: TGCAGCGCTGTTCCAGAGGGAACGGCGAGCACAGATACGCAGTATTTT.